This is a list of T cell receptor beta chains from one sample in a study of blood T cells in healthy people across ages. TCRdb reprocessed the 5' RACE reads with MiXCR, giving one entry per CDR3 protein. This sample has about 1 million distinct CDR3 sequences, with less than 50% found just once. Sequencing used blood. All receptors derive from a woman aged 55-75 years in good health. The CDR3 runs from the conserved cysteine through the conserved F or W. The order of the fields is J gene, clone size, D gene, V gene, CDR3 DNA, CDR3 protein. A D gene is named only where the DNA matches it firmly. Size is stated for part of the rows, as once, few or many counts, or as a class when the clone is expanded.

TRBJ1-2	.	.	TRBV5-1	TGCGCCAGCAGCTTGACGGCAGGGGACTATGGCTACACCTTC	CASSLTAGDYGYTF
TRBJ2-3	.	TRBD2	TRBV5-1	TGCGCCAGCAGCTTGGCTGGCGGGAGGTCAGATACGCAGTATTTT	CASSLAGGRSDTQYF
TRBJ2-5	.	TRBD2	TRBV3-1	TGTGCCAGCCAAGGGACTAGCGGGAAGAATGAGCAGTACTTC	CASQGTSGKNEQYF
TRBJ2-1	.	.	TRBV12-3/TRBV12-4	TGTGCCAGCAGTTTAAGCGCGGCTATTAGGTGCAATGAGCAGTTCTTC	CASSLSAAIRCNEQFF
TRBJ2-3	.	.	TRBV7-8	TGTGCCAGCAGCTTATTGGCCCACAGGGCCGCAGATACGCAGTATTTT	CASSLLAHRAADTQYF
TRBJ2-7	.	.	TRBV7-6	TGTGCCAGCAGCTTAGCCCGACAGGATCCTTCCTACGAGCAGTACTTC	CASSLARQDPSYEQYF
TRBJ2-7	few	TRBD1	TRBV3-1	TGTGCCAGCAGCCAAGCCCCGACAGGGGGCGTCCCGTCTTTCTCCTACGAGCAGTACTTC	CASSQAPTGGVPSFSYEQYF
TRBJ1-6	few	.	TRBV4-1	TGCGCCAGCAGCCAAGATTACGAGGGGAAATATAATTCACCCCTCCACTTT	CASSQDYEGKYNSPLHF
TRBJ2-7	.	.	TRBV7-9	TGTGCCAGCTCCCCGGGAAGGGGAGAAGAGTTTTTCTACGAGCAGTACTTC	CASSPGRGEEFFYEQYF
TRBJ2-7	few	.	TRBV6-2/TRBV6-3	TGTGCCACTAGCGCCCTCTCCTACGAGCAGTACTTC	CATSALSYEQYF
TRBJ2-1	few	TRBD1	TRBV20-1	TGCAGTGCTAACCGGGACAGGGAAAATGAGCAGTTCTTC	CSANRDRENEQFF
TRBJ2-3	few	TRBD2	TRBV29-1	TGCAGCGTGGAACTAGCGGGTGAGCAGTATTTT	CSVELAGEQYF
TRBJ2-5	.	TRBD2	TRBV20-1	TGCAGTGCTCGACGCGGACTAGCGGGCGACCAAGAGACCCAGTACTTC	CSARRGLAGDQETQYF
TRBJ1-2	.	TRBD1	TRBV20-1	TGCAGTGCTACTAGAATTAAGGGGGCGATTGGCTACACCTTC	CSATRIKGAIGYTF
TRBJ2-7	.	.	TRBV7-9	TGTGCCAGCAGCTTATATGGCGTCAGGGACTACGAGCAGTACTTC	CASSLYGVRDYEQYF
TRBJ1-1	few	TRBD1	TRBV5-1	TGCGCCAGCAGCCAGACAGGGGCTGACACTGAAGCTTTCTTT	CASSQTGADTEAFF
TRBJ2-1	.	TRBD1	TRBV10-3	TGTGCCATCACAGACCCGGGACAGGGGCCCAATGAGCAGTTCTTC	CAITDPGQGPNEQFF
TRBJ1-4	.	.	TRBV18	TGTGCCAGCTCACCGCCGACAGCAACTAATGAAAAACTGTTTTTT	CASSPPTATNEKLFF
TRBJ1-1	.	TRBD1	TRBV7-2	TGTGCCAGCAGCTTAGACTCCGGGACAGGGGGCACTGAAGCTTTCTTT	CASSLDSGTGGTEAFF
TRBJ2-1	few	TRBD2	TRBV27	TGTGCCAGCAGTTTGATAGCGGGAGGGAATGAGCAGTTCTTC	CASSLIAGGNEQFF
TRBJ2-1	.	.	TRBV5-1	TGCGCCAGCAGAATGGGACGAGCGGCCTACAATGAGCAGTTCTTC	CASRMGRAAYNEQFF
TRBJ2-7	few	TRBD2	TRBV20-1	TGCAGTGCTAGTACTAGCGGAACCTACGAGCAGTACTTC	CSASTSGTYEQYF
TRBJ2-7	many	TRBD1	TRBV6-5	TGTGCCAGCAGTTACTCGGCAGGGGGTTCCTACGAGCAGTACTTC	CASSYSAGGSYEQYF
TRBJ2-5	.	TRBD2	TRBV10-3	TGTGCCATCAGTCAGGGAGGGCAGAAGACCCAGTACTTC	CAISQGGQKTQYF
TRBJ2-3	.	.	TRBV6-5	TGTGCCAGCAGTTACATGGGGTCCGGCGAAGCTAGCACAGATACGCAGTATTTT	CASSYMGSGEASTDTQYF
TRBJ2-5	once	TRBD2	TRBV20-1	TGCAGTGCTGGCCTTAGCGGGAGTAAGGAGACCCAGTACTTC	CSAGLSGSKETQYF
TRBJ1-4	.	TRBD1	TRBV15	TGTGCCACCAGCGGGGGACAGGGGAATGAAAAACTGTTTTTT	CATSGGQGNEKLFF
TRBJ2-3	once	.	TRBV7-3	TGTGCCAGCAGCTTACTTGGAGAGAACACAGATACGCAGTATTTT	CASSLLGENTDTQYF
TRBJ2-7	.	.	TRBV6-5	TGTGCCAGCAGTGATGGGGGCCTCACCTACGAGCAGTACTTC	CASSDGGLTYEQYF
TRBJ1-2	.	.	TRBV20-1	TGCAGTGCTAGAGATCGCCGACAGGAGGATGGCTACACCTTC	CSARDRRQEDGYTF
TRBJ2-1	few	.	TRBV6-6	TGTGCCAGCAGTCAATTGGGGCCGAGCAATGAGCAGTTCTTC	CASSQLGPSNEQFF
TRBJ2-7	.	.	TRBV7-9	TGTGCCAGCAGCCAACAGGGGAGGCACGAGCAGTACTTC	CASSQQGRHEQYF
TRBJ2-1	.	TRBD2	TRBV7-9	TGTGCCAGCAGCTTATCCCAAGCGGGATTAGACAATGAGCAGTTCTTC	CASSLSQAGLDNEQFF
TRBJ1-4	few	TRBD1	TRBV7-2	TGTGCCAGCAGCCAGGGGACAGGGGAGGAAAAACTGTTTTTT	CASSQGTGEEKLFF
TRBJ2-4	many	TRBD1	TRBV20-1	TGCAGTGCTAGAGATATAGGGGGCGAGGTTGGCAAAAACATTCAGTACTTC	CSARDIGGEVGKNIQYF
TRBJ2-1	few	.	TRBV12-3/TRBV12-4	TGTGCCAGCAGTTTAGTTGGTAGCCCCCAGCAGTTCTTC	CASSLVGSPQQFF
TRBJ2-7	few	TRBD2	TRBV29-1	TGCAGCGTTCTCCTAGCGGGAGGGCCCCGGTCGGAGCAGTACTTC	CSVLLAGGPRSEQYF
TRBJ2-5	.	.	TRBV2	TGTGCCAGCAGTGAAGCTAGAAGTCAAGAGACCCAGTACTTC	CASSEARSQETQYF
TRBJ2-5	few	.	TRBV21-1	TGTGCCACCAGCCAGGGGTTCTGTTTGGAGACCCAGTACTTC	CATSQGFCLETQYF
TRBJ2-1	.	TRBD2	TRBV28	TGTGCCAGCAGTTCCCCAGCGGGAGCCTCCTACAATGAGCAGTTCTTC	CASSSPAGASYNEQFF
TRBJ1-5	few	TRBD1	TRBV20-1	TGCAGTGCGAGCGACAGGGGCTCGAGTCAGCCCCAGCATTTT	CSASDRGSSQPQHF
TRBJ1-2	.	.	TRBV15	TGTGCCACCAGCCCGGGGACCCACACTTATGGCTACACCTTC	CATSPGTHTYGYTF
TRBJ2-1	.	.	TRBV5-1	TGCGCCAGCAGCCCCGGACTCACCACCTGGAACAATGAGCAGTTCTTC	CASSPGLTTWNNEQFF
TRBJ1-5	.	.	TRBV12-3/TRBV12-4	TGTGCCAGCAGTACTAGGGCCCAGCCCCAGCATTTT	CASSTRAQPQHF
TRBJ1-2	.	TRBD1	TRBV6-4	TGTGCCAGCAGTGGCGAATCGACAGGGGAATACACCTTC	CASSGESTGEYTF
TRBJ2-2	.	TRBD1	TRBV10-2	TGCGCCAGCAGTGAGTCGTACAATCGGTATCAATCACAGGGGGCAGACACCGAGGAGCTGTTTTTT	CASSESYNRYQSQGADTEELFF